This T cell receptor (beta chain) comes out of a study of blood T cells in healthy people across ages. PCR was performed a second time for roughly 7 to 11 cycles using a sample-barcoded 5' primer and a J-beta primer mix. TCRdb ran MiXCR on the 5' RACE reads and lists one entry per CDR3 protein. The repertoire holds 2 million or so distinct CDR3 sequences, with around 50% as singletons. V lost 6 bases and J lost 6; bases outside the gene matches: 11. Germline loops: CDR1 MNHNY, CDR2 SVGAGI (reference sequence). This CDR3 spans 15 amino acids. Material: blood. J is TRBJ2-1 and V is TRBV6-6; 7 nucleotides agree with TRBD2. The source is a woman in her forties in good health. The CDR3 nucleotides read TGTGCCAGCAGCCTGAGACGGGGGGAGGTCAATGAGCAGTTCTTC. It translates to CASSLRRGEVNEQFF.